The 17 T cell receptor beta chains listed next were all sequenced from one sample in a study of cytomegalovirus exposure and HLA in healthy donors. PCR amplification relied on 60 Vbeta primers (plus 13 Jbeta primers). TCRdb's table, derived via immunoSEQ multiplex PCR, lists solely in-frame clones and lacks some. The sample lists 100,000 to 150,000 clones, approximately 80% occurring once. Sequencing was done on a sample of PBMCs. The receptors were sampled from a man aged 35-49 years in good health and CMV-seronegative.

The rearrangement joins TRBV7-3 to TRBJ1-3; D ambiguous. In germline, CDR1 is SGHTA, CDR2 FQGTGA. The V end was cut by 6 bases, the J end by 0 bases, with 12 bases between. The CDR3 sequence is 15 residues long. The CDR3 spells CASSHDGGSGNTIYF. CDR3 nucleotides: TGTGCCAGCAGTCACGACGGAGGCTCTGGAAACACCATATATTTT.

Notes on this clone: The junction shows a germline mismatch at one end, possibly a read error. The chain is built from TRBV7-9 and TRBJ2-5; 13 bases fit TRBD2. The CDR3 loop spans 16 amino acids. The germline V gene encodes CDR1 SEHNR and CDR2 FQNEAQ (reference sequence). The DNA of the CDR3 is TGTTCCAGCAGCTTGAGACTAGCGGGGGGTCAAGAGACCCAGTACTTC. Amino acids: CSSSLRLAGGQETQYF. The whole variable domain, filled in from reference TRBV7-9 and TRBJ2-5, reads DTGVSQNPRHKITKRGQNVTFRCDPISEHNRLYWYRQTLGQGPEFLTYFQNEAQLEKSRLLSDRFSAERPKGSFSTLEIQRTEQGDSAMYLCSSSLRLAGGQETQYFGPGTRLLVL.

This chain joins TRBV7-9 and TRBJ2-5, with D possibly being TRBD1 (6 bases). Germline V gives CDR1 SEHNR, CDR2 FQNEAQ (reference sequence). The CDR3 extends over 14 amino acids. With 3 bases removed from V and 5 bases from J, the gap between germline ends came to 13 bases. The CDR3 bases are TGTGCCAGCAGCTTGAAGGGGGACGGGGAGACCCAGTACTTC. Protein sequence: CASSLKGDGETQYF. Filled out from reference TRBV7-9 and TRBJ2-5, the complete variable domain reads DTGVSQNPRHKITKRGQNVTFRCDPISEHNRLYWYRQTLGQGPEFLTYFQNEAQLEKSRLLSDRFSAERPKGSFSTLEIQRTEQGDSAMYLCASSLKGDGETQYFGPGTRLLVL.

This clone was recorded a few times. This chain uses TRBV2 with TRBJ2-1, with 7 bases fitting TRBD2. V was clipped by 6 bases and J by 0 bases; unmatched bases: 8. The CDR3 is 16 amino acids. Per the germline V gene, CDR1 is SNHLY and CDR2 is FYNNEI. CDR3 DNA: TGTGCCAGCAGGGTCGGTCTAGCGGTCTCCTACAATGAGCAGTTCTTC. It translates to CASRVGLAVSYNEQFF.

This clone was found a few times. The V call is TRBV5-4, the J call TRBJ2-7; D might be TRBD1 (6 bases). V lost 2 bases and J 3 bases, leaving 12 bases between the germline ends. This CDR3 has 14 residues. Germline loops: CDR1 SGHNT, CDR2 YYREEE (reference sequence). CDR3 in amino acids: CASSFWGRGYEQYF. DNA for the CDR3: TGTGCCAGCAGCTTTTGGGGCAGGGGCTACGAGCAGTACTTC.

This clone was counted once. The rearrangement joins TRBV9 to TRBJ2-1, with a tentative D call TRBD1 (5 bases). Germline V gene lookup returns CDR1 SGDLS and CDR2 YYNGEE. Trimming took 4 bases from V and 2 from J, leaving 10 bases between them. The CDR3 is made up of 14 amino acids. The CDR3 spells CASSSGQAYNEQFF. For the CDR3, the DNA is TGTGCCAGCAGCTCAGGGCAGGCCTACAATGAGCAGTTCTTC.

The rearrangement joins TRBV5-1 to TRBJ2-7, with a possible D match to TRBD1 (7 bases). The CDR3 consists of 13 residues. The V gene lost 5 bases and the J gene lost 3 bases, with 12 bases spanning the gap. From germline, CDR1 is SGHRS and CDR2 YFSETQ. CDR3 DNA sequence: TGCGCCAGCAGGGTCCAGGGGGGCTACGAGCAGTACTTC. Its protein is CASRVQGGYEQYF.

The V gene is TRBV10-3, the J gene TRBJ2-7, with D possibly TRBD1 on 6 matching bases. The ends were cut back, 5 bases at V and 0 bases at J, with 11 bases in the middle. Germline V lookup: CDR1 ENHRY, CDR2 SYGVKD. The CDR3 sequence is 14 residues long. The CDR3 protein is CAISRTASSYEQYF. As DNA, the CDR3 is TGTGCCATCAGTCGGACAGCGAGCTCCTACGAGCAGTACTTC.

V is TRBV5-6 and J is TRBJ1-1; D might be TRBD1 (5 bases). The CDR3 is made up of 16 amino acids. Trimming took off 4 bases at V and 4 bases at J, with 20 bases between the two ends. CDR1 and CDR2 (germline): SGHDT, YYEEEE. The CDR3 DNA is TGTGCCAGCAGCCGAAACCGAAGGGATAGGGGCACTGAAGCTTTCTTT. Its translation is CASSRNRRDRGTEAFF.

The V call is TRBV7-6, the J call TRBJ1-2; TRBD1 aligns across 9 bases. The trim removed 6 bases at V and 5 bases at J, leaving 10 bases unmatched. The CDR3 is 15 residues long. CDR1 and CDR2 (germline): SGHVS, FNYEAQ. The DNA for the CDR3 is TGTGCCAGCAGTTATATACAGGGGGCGCCTTATGGCTACACCTTC. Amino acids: CASSYIQGAPYGYTF.

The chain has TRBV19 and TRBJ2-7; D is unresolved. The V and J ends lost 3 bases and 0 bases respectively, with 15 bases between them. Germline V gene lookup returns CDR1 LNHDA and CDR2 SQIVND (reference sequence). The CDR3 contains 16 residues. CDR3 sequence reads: CASSIEFSLFSYEQYF. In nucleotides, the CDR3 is TGTGCCAGTAGTATTGAGTTTTCGCTTTTCTCCTACGAGCAGTACTTC.

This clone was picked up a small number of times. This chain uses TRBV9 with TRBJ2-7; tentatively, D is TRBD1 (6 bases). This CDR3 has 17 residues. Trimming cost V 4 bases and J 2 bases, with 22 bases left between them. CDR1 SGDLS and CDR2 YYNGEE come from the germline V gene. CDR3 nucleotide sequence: TGTGCCAGCAGCTCCACAAATCCTGGGGCAGGGGCCTACGAGCAGTACTTC. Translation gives CASSSTNPGAGAYEQYF.

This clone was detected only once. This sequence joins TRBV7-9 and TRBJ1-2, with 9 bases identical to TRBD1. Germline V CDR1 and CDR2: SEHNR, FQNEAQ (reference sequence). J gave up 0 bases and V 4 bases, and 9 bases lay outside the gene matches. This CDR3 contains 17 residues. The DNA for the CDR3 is TGTGCCAGCAGCTCTACGGGACAGGGTGTGGCTAACTATGGCTACACCTTC. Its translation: CASSSTGQGVANYGYTF.

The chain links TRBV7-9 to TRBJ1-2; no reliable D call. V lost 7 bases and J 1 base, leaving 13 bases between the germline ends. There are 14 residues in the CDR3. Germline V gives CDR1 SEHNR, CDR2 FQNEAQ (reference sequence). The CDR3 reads CASTPMQDNYGYTF. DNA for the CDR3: TGTGCCAGCACCCCCATGCAGGATAACTATGGCTACACCTTC.

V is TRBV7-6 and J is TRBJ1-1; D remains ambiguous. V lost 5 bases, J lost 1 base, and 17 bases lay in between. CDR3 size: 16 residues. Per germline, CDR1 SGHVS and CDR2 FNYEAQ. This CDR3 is CASSVTTWTGNTEAFF. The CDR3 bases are TGTGCCAGCAGCGTGACTACTTGGACGGGGAACACTGAAGCTTTCTTT.

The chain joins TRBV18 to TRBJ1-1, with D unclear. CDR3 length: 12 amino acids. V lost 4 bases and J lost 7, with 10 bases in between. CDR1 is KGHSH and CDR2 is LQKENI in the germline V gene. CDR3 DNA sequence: TGTGCCAGCTCACAGTTGGAGAATGAAGCTTTCTTT. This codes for CASSQLENEAFF.

DNA of the CDR3: TGCGCCAGCAGCCAGGGCGTCTCCTATAATTCACCCCTCCACTTT. It yields the protein CASSQGVSYNSPLHF. The chain recombines TRBV4-3 with TRBJ1-6; D not certain. The germline V gene encodes CDR1 LGHNA and CDR2 YSLEER. The CDR3 covers 15 residues. V lost 3 bases, J lost 0 bases, and 6 bases lay in between.